This T cell receptor (beta chain) was found in a study of Graves' ophthalmopathy and Graves' hyperthyroidism. Broader study findings: Sensitivity of roughly 88% and specificity of roughly 80% were achieved when a 13-signature model separated ophthalmopathy from stable hyperthyroidism. Most clonotypes expanded in thyroid above 0.001 frequency were present in blood too.

The sample holds a few counts of this clonotype. Its antigen is as yet unknown. RNA transcripts were the source from which TCR beta CDR3 regions were amplified. The authors performed first-round RT-PCR with HTBI primers and then a second-round multiplex PCR. TCRdb processed the multiplex PCR reads anew with MiXCR; each CDR3 protein has one entry. The profile shows 500,000 to 700,000 distinct CDR3 sequences, approximately 37% of them singletons. V shed 2 bases and J shed 5 bases, with 12 bases lying between them. The CDR3 loop spans 14 amino acids. CDR1 and CDR2 (germline): LNHDA, SQIVND (reference sequence).

Sequenced material: peripheral blood or thyroid tissue (not recorded which). This TCR came from an adult man with Graves' hyperthyroidism. The chain is built from TRBV19 and TRBJ1-1; TRBD1 is a possible D gene (5 bases). The CDR3 sequence: CASSIPGESTEAFF. The CDR3 DNA reads as TGTGCCAGTAGTATACCGGGGGAGAGTACTGAAGCTTTCTTT.